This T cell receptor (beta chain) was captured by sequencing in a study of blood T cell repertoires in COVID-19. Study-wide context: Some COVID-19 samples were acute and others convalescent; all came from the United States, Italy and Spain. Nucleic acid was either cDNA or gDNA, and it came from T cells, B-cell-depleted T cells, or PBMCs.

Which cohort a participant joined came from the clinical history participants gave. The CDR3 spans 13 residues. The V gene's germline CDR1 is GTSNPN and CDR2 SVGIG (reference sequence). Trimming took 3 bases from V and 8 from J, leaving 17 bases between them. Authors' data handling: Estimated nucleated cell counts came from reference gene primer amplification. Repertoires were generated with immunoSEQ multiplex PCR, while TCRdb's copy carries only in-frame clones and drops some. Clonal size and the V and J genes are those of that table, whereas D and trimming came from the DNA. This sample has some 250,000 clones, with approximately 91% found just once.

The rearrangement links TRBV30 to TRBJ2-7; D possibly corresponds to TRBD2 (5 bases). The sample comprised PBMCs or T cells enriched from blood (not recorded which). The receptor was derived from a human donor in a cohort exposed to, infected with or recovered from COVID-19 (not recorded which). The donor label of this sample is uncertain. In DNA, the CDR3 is TGTGCCTGGAGCGCCGGGGTCCCCTTTCAGCAGTACTTC. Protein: CAWSAGVPFQQYF.